The T cell receptor (beta chain) described here comes from a study of blood T cell repertoires in COVID-19 (dated by TCRdb to about 2020). In the study overall: Samples covering the acute and convalescent phases of COVID-19 were provided by collaborators in the United States, Italy and Spain. Samples were obtained from the ongoing ImmuneRACE study (first 160 participants) and from approximately 1,200 subjects provided by 6 global collaborators. The prospective study material was composed of cDNA or gDNA derived from T cells, B-cell-depleted T cells, or PBMCs. Subjects who had been exposed to COVID-19, were actively infected with it, or had recovered from it provided the deeply sampled blood TCRbeta repertoires that made up the dataset. Where available, HLA class I and class II types were taken from metadata supplied by the sample provider and were not determined by assay-based typing. A freely available public database, intended as a resource for researchers studying the immune response to SARS-CoV-2, is where the repertoires were released. Nearly every sample came with metadata listing a de-identified subject ID, COVID-19 status, age in years and sex. Findings and caveats that apply to the study as a whole: The quantity of clinical and demographic metadata differed by source and by participant and was supplied without curation.

TCRbeta CDR3 regions were amplified from genomic DNA using the immunoSEQ Assay, a bias-controlled multiplex PCR. As for the authors' bioinformatics: The number of nucleated cells in each sample was estimated by amplification of reference gene primers within the assay. To quantify the absolute abundance of each unique TCRbeta CDR3 rearrangement, sequence reads were collapsed and filtered. For each sample, productive Simpson clonality was calculated as the square root of Simpson's diversity index over productive rearrangements. The table comes from immuneACCESS by way of TCRdb, which keeps in-frame sequences with V and J called. Part of the clones is missing from these tables; in studies checked, under half for an unresolved V gene and the rest for unknown reasons. V and J calls plus clone size are reproduced from that table; the DNA served to infer D and trimming. The sample has roughly 150,000 clones on record, 80% to 85% of them singletons. The top ten hold roughly a tenth of the sample.

Based on the germline V gene, the CDR1 and CDR2 sequences are SGHRS and YFSETQ. From the cysteine up to the phenylalanine, the CDR3 has a length of 18 residues. The CDR3 DNA has 54 bases and is translated from base 1. Ends trimmed: V by 5 bases, J by 4 bases; bases unmatched to a gene: 17. In the case of this clone: It has no known antigen specificity. Per-nucleotide qualities are absent, and no much larger clonotype sits a single base away.

Whole blood was collected in K2EDTA tubes by collaborating institutions according to the institutions' own protocols. For TCRbeta analysis, collaborators shipped samples in one of three forms: frozen whole blood, isolated PBMCs, or DNA extracted from either of those sample types. The clonotype comes from a man aged 70-80 years with active or convalescent COVID-19. Sequencing used peripheral blood. The V and J segments used are TRBV5-1 and TRBJ2-1; 8 nucleotides in the junction match TRBD2. The sequenced DNA is TGCGCCAGCAGGGCCCGTATGCGGGAGGCCCGCGGGTACAATGAGCAGTTCTTC. It is translated as CASRARMREARGYNEQFF.